This T cell receptor beta chain was identified in a study of beta chain features in type 1 diabetes. V lost 5 bases to trimming and J lost 14 bases, with 15 bases between them. Germline CDR1 and CDR2: DFQATT and SNEGSKA (reference sequence). This CDR3 contains 11 residues. Regarding the study as a whole: Significant though moderate, a shortening of TCRB CDR3s appeared in all four CD4+ subsets of Type 1 diabetes patients.

For this clone: Its antigen is unidentified.

Stem cell-like memory, regulatory, central memory and naive CD4+ cells were sorted via CD45RO/CCR7/CD25/CD127/CD95/CD27. Purity exceeded 95% in all sorted populations. Every isolated RNA sample was fully reverse transcribed, so sequencing captured expressed TCRB transcripts. The read count averaged around 3.6 million across naive, central memory and regulatory T cell samples. The method was immunoSEQ multiplex PCR; TCRdb's version includes in-frame clones alone and lacks a portion of them. Among 600,000 to 700,000 clones, around 12% were seen once, and the ten largest hold more than 0.1%. The specimen sequenced was naive CD4+ T cells from blood. V is TRBV20-1 and J is TRBJ1-4, with a weak D call TRBD1 (6 bases). The TCR originated in a man aged 30 to 45 with type 1 diabetes. CDR3 in DNA: TGCAGTGCTGGCTGGACAGTGGGTCTGTTTTTT. Protein sequence: CSAGWTVGLFF.